The 26 T cell receptor beta chains listed next were all sequenced from one sample in a study of blood T cell repertoires in COVID-19. TCRdb's table, derived via immunoSEQ multiplex PCR, lists solely in-frame clones and lacks some. Counted here are over 250,000 clones, around 85% occurring once; the ten biggest clones make up 8% to 13%. Sample: peripheral blood. The source is a woman in her 70s with acute or convalescent COVID-19.

The J gene is TRBJ2-3, the V gene TRBV4-1, with D possibly matching TRBD2 (6 bases). Germline V lookup: CDR1 MGHRA, CDR2 YSYEKL. V gave up 4 bases and J gave up 2 bases, with 16 bases separating them. The CDR3 consists of 16 residues. CDR3 sequence: CASSPRGIPSTDTQYF. The CDR3 DNA reads TGCGCCAGCAGCCCTCGGGGGATCCCCTCCACAGATACGCAGTATTTT.

The CDR3 region has the DNA TGTGCCAGCAGTCAGGACAGGGCAGACGAGCAGTACTTC. Its translation is CASSQDRADEQYF. This chain connects TRBV6-5 to TRBJ2-7; 8 nucleotides match TRBD1. CDR3 size: 13 residues. The germline CDR1 and CDR2 sequences are MNHEY and SVGAGI. J was trimmed by 5 bases and V by 5 bases; bases with no gene match: 5.

The rearrangement links TRBV6-5 to TRBJ1-5, with D possibly TRBD1 on 5 matching bases. This CDR3 region has 15 residues. V lost 6 bases, J lost 2 bases, and 14 bases lay in between. Germline CDR1 MNHEY, CDR2 SVGAGI. The CDR3 loop is CASRRDPAGNQPQHF. DNA for the CDR3: TGTGCCAGCAGGCGGGACCCGGCGGGCAATCAGCCCCAGCATTTT.

This chain connects TRBV7-8 to TRBJ1-3; D gene ambiguous. The CDR3 extends over 16 amino acids. V gave up 3 bases and J gave up 0 bases, with 12 bases separating them. CDR1 and CDR2 from the germline V gene are SGHVS and FQNEAQ. The CDR3 region is CASSLGGPDSGNTIYF. The DNA of the CDR3 is TGTGCCAGCAGCTTGGGAGGCCCAGACTCTGGAAACACCATATATTTT.

The chain recombines TRBV11-2 with TRBJ1-2; TRBD1 might be the D (5 bases). Per germline, CDR1 SGHAT and CDR2 FQNNGV. V gave up 5 bases and J gave up 4 bases, with 11 bases separating them. The CDR3 is 13 amino acids. CDR3 nucleotide sequence: TGTGCCAGCAGCCCTGGAGGGGTCTATGGCTACACCTTC. This encodes CASSPGGVYGYTF.

This chain connects TRBV5-1 to TRBJ1-2, with 7 nucleotides matching TRBD1. V was clipped by 3 bases and J by 4 bases; unmatched bases: 9. This CDR3 contains 15 residues. Germline V CDR1 and CDR2: SGHRS, YFSETQ. This chain's CDR3 is CASSSSWDSIYGYTF. In DNA form, the CDR3 reads TGCGCCAGCAGCTCCTCCTGGGACAGTATCTATGGCTACACCTTC.

The V and J genes are TRBV15 and TRBJ1-5; D may be TRBD1 (5 bases). With 5 bases removed from V and 7 bases from J, the gap between germline ends came to 12 bases. CDR1 and CDR2 from the germline V gene are LNHNV and YYDKDF (reference sequence). This CDR3 is 13 amino acids long. The CDR3, as DNA: TGTGCCACCAGCTGGAGGGGTCGACAGCCCCAGCATTTT. This sequence encodes CATSWRGRQPQHF.

V and J are TRBV6-5 and TRBJ2-1; 7 bases are a match to TRBD1. Trimming took 0 bases from V and 7 from J; bases not matched to a gene: 3. There are 14 residues in the CDR3. The germline gives CDR1 MNHEY, CDR2 SVGAGI. This chain's CDR3 is CASSYSRGRNEQFF. CDR3 bases: TGTGCCAGCAGTTACTCTAGGGGGCGTAATGAGCAGTTCTTC.

The V gene is TRBV11-2, the J gene TRBJ2-2; D is unresolved. V lost 5 bases, J lost 5 bases, and 9 bases lay in between. The germline gives CDR1 SGHAT, CDR2 FQNNGV. CDR3 length: 13 amino acids. CDR3 loop: CASSPFATGELFF. As DNA, the CDR3 is TGTGCCAGCAGCCCGTTTGCGACCGGGGAGCTGTTTTTT.

The rearrangement links TRBV6-5 to TRBJ1-2, with no clear D. The V end was cut by 9 bases, the J end by 8 bases, with 10 bases between. CDR3 length: 10 amino acids. CDR1 MNHEY and CDR2 SVGAGI come from the germline V gene. For the CDR3, the DNA is TGTGCCAGTAGTCAGGTCGGCTACACCTTC. Protein product: CASSQVGYTF.

The V and J genes are TRBV2 and TRBJ2-5; 9 bases are shared with TRBD2. The ends lost 6 bases at V and 2 bases at J; junction bases unmatched: 4. There are 14 residues in the CDR3. CDR1 SNHLY and CDR2 FYNNEI come from the germline V gene. The CDR3 sequence: CASRGAGGQETQYF. The CDR3 nucleotides are TGTGCCAGCAGGGGAGCGGGGGGTCAAGAGACCCAGTACTTC. Looking up the rest from reference TRBV2 and TRBJ2-5 gives the full variable domain: EPEVTQTPSHQVTQMGQEVILRCVPISNHLYFYWYRQILGQKVEFLVSFYNNEISEKSEIFDDQFSVERPDGSNFTLKIRSTKLEDSAMYFCASRGAGGQETQYFGPGTRLLVL.

The chain uses TRBV27 and TRBJ1-1, with TRBD1 matching over 7 bases. This CDR3 is built from 15 residues. CDR1 and CDR2 from the germline V gene are MNHEY and SMNVEV (reference sequence). J was trimmed by 5 bases and V by 3 bases; bases with no gene match: 9. CDR3 in DNA: TGTGCCAGCAGTTTTGACAGGGCGGGTTCAACTGAAGCTTTCTTT. Its translation is CASSFDRAGSTEAFF.

The gene calls are TRBV20-1 and TRBJ1-1, with D hard to call. V was clipped by 3 bases and J by 6 bases, with 11 bases between them. CDR1 DFQATT and CDR2 SNEGSKA come from the germline V gene (reference sequence). There are 12 residues in the CDR3. The CDR3: CSASGGSSEAFF. DNA of the CDR3: TGCAGTGCTAGTGGCGGAAGCTCTGAAGCTTTCTTT.

The gene calls are TRBV7-9 and TRBJ2-1; 8 bases are shared with TRBD1. Germline V gene lookup returns CDR1 SEHNR and CDR2 FQNEAQ (reference sequence). The CDR3 consists of 16 residues. V gave up 1 base and J gave up 8 bases; unmatched junction bases: 10. The CDR3 nucleotides are TGTGCCAGCAGCTTAGTTGCGACAGGGGCGATAGATGAGCAGTTCTTC. It specifies CASSLVATGAIDEQFF.

In this sample, this clone turned up a few times. The sample contains more than one DNA sequence encoding this CDR3. V and J are TRBV5-1 and TRBJ1-1, with D perhaps TRBD1 (6 bases). The CDR3 covers 14 residues. Per the germline V gene, CDR1 is SGHRS and CDR2 is YFSETQ. Trimming cost V 4 bases and J 4 bases, with 14 bases left between them. The CDR3 DNA sequence: TGCGCCAGCAGCGTCACAGGGAGGGGCACTGAAGCTTTCTTT. Translated: CASSVTGRGTEAFF.

This clone is a singleton in its sample. The CDR3 nucleotides are TGTGCCAGCAGCGATAACCCGGGACAGCTATACGAGCAGTACTTC. It yields the protein CASSDNPGQLYEQYF. The V call is TRBV7-2, the J call TRBJ2-7, with 7 bases identical to TRBD1. Germline-derived CDR1 and CDR2 are SGHTA and FQGNSA. The trim removed 5 bases at V and 4 bases at J, leaving 11 bases unmatched. CDR3 length equals 15 residues.

J is TRBJ2-5 and V is TRBV6-5, with D maybe TRBD1 (6 bases). Trimming shortened V by 6 bases and J by 1 base, and 15 bases separated the two germline ends. This CDR3 is built from 15 residues. Germline V gene lookup returns CDR1 MNHEY and CDR2 SVGAGI. The CDR3 DNA follows: TGTGCCAGCAGGCGTACAGGGATGTCCCAAGAGACCCAGTACTTC. Protein: CASRRTGMSQETQYF.

This clone was counted between two and nine times. CDR3 nucleotide sequence: TGTGCCAGCAGCTTACTCCGTTTTGAAGCTTTCTTT. Amino acid sequence: CASSLLRFEAFF. The chain links TRBV7-9 to TRBJ1-1; D gene unclear. V gave up 2 bases and J gave up 7 bases, with 8 bases separating them. The germline V gene encodes CDR1 SEHNR and CDR2 FQNEAQ (reference sequence). This CDR3 has 12 amino acids.

The J gene is TRBJ1-2, the V gene TRBV19; TRBD1 might be the D (5 bases). The germline V gene has CDR1 LNHDA and CDR2 SQIVND (reference sequence). This CDR3 contains 15 residues. V lost 7 bases and J 4 bases, leaving 19 bases between the germline ends. The CDR3 region is CASKLIQDRGYGYTF. CDR3 nucleotides: TGTGCCAGTAAACTAATACAGGACCGCGGCTATGGCTACACCTTC.

The genes are TRBV5-6 and TRBJ2-4; 7 bases match TRBD1. The germline gives CDR1 SGHDT, CDR2 YYEEEE. V lost 5 bases, J lost 1 base, and 6 bases stayed unmatched. The CDR3 consists of 15 residues. Written as DNA, the CDR3 is TGTGCCAGCAGTGTTCAGGGGGAGGCCAAAAACATTCAGTACTTC. It yields the protein CASSVQGEAKNIQYF.

This sequence joins TRBV6-5 and TRBJ1-4, with D possibly matching TRBD1 (6 bases). The germline gives CDR1 MNHEY, CDR2 SVGAGI. This CDR3 is built from 13 residues. Trimming shortened V by 7 bases and J by 10 bases, and 16 bases separated the two germline ends. The CDR3 is CASIPPQGGKLFF. CDR3 DNA: TGTGCCAGCATTCCACCACAAGGGGGAAAACTGTTTTTT.

The CDR3 nucleotides read TGTGCCAGCAGCGTAAGTGGCGGTGGAAACACCATATATTTT. Translating gives CASSVSGGGNTIYF. The V gene is TRBV9, the J gene TRBJ1-3, with D uncertain. This CDR3 spans 14 amino acids. Trimming removed 1 base at V and 3 bases at J, with 8 bases between. In germline, CDR1 is SGDLS, CDR2 YYNGEE.

The chain joins TRBV5-4 to TRBJ2-5, with 10 bases identical to TRBD2. V gave up 3 bases and J gave up 1 base; unmatched junction bases: 6. Germline-derived CDR1 and CDR2 are SGHNT and YYREEE (reference sequence). This CDR3 has 16 residues. The CDR3 DNA reads TGTGCCAGCAGCTCAGGAGAGCGGGGGGGCCAAGAGACCCAGTACTTC. Its protein is CASSSGERGGQETQYF. Full variable domain (rest looked up from reference TRBV5-4 and TRBJ2-5): ETGVTQSPTHLIKTRGQQVTLRCSSQSGHNTVSWYQQALGQGPQFIFQYYREEENGRGNFPPRFSGLQFPNYSSELNVNALELDDSALYLCASSSGERGGQETQYFGPGTRLLVL.

The genes are TRBV5-1 and TRBJ2-3, with a weak D call TRBD1 (6 bases). V was trimmed by 0 bases and J by 2 bases, leaving 13 bases between them. The length of the CDR3 is 16 residues. CDR1 SGHRS and CDR2 YFSETQ come from the germline V gene. Written as DNA, the CDR3 is TGCGCCAGCAGCTTGGGCAGGGGTTCGATCACAGATACGCAGTATTTT. Protein: CASSLGRGSITDTQYF.

The V gene is TRBV11-2, the J gene TRBJ2-5; 7 positions match TRBD2. Looked up from germline, CDR1 is SGHAT and CDR2 is FQNNGV. Unmatched junction bases numbered 14, after V lost 5 bases and J lost 5 bases. This CDR3 contains 16 residues. The CDR3 sequence: CASSRGGRGGGETQYF. CDR3 nucleotide sequence: TGTGCCAGCAGCCGCGGTGGGCGCGGGGGTGGGGAGACCCAGTACTTC.

V and J are TRBV10-3 and TRBJ1-2; D not resolved. CDR1 is ENHRY, CDR2 SYGVKD, per germline. The CDR3 consists of 14 residues. Trimming took off 4 bases at V and 3 bases at J, with 12 bases between the two ends. The CDR3 loop is CAISAAELDYGYTF. The DNA for the CDR3 is TGTGCCATCAGTGCGGCGGAGTTAGACTATGGCTACACCTTC.